This is a list of T cell receptor beta chains from one sample in a study of blood T cell repertoires in COVID-19. Only in-frame clones appear in the TCRdb table, and some are missing; sequencing was by immunoSEQ multiplex PCR. Of 150,000 to 200,000 clones detected, 80% to 90% appear once; the ten largest clones hold 2.5% to 3.5%. Sequencing was carried out using peripheral blood. Source of these receptors: a man aged 55 to 70 with acute or convalescent COVID-19. Both conserved end residues are part of each CDR3. A D gene is named only where the DNA matches it firmly.

V	D	J	CDR3
TRBV5-1	.	TRBJ2-7	CASSLAGEQYF
TRBV6-4	TRBD1	TRBJ1-3	CASSDSFLRTGSETGNTIYF
TRBV6-1	.	TRBJ1-3	CASSARDTTLSGNTIYF
TRBV3-1/TRBV3-2	.	TRBJ2-7	CASSQGGDGYEQYF
TRBV6-5	.	TRBJ1-6	CASSYATGANSPLHF
TRBV5-6	.	TRBJ2-5	CASSLVPGQETQYF
TRBV18	TRBD1	TRBJ1-3	CASSPYKGQGANTIYF
TRBV19	TRBD1	TRBJ1-5	CASKDRGLSNQPQHF
TRBV18	.	TRBJ2-7	CASSPVARQEKTYEQYF
TRBV7-2	TRBD1	TRBJ2-1	CASSPQTGDEQFF
TRBV2	TRBD1	TRBJ1-2	CASSAQGGDYGYTF
TRBV27	.	TRBJ2-1	CASSVGVSSYNEQFF
TRBV21-1	.	TRBJ1-1	CASSKGRSRTCKRFTEAFF
TRBV30	TRBD2	TRBJ2-7	CAWRSTGTSVYEQYF
TRBV2	TRBD1	TRBJ1-1	CASRTGEWTEAFF
TRBV7-7	TRBD2	TRBJ2-2	CASSPRTSGGVISTGELFF
TRBV20-1	TRBD1	TRBJ2-1	CSASSGTGTYNEQFF
TRBV5-6	TRBD1	TRBJ1-2	CASSLHRGAYNYGYTF
TRBV24-1	.	TRBJ1-6	CATLILSSYNSPLHF
TRBV5-1	TRBD2	TRBJ2-1	CATAAGRTYNEQFF
TRBV5-6	TRBD2	TRBJ2-2	CASSLLAGRTGELFF
TRBV6-5	TRBD1	TRBJ2-7	CASSRDRDSYEQYF
TRBV29-1	TRBD2	TRBJ2-5	CSVEEGRGGRPQYF
TRBV5-1	TRBD1	TRBJ2-7	CASSLEDGTGEQYF
TRBV5-5	TRBD1	TRBJ2-3	CASSAGQGAFTDTQYF
TRBV6-6	.	TRBJ1-1	CASSSFWPPSQAFF
TRBV3-1/TRBV3-2	.	TRBJ2-7	CASSQQGRGGEQYF
TRBV5-1	.	TRBJ1-4	CASSQLTGSPSEKLFF
TRBV5-1	.	TRBJ2-2	CASSSRTANTGELFF
TRBV12-1	.	TRBJ1-6	CASRLSEEDNSPLHF
TRBV18	.	TRBJ2-3	CASSPRLAPQATDTQYF
TRBV2	.	TRBJ1-1	CASSPTSTVNTEAFF
TRBV7-2	TRBD1	TRBJ1-4	CASSLQGALNEKLFF
TRBV6-6	TRBD1	TRBJ2-1	CASSYPGGAHNEQFF
TRBV7-2	TRBD1	TRBJ1-2	CASSQDRSRGYGYTF
TRBV2	.	TRBJ1-6	CASRQLYNSPLHF
TRBV5-3	.	TRBJ1-2	CARSSLGRRVHPGYGYTF
TRBV2	TRBD1	TRBJ1-2	CASSATGVGGYTF
TRBV3-1/TRBV3-2	.	TRBJ1-6	CASSAGQNSYNSPLHF
TRBV3-1/TRBV3-2	.	TRBJ1-6	CASSQVSNSPLHF
TRBV7-2	TRBD2	TRBJ2-7	CASSSFVVRYRDYSLEQYF
TRBV2	TRBD2	TRBJ2-7	CASRSGTSGGGEQYF
TRBV3-1/TRBV3-2	TRBD1	TRBJ1-6	CASSRRDSMAPLHF
TRBV12-3/TRBV12-4	.	TRBJ1-2	CASSLVTNYGYTF
TRBV7-2	.	TRBJ1-3	CASSYLAGGAGNTIYF
TRBV19	.	TRBJ1-1	CASSSSRGTNTEAFF
TRBV9	TRBD1	TRBJ2-3	CASSVEGGYRTDTQYF
TRBV12-3/TRBV12-4	.	TRBJ1-4	CASSLSNDEKLFF